These 8 T cell receptor beta chains originate from one sample sequenced in a study of blood T cell repertoires in COVID-19. Here immunoSEQ multiplex PCR was the method, and the copy in TCRdb shows in-frame clones only, minus some. The table lists a few hundred thousand clones, about 90% of them singletons. Material for sequencing was PBMCs or T cells enriched from blood (not recorded which). These receptors were collected from a human donor in a cohort exposed to, infected with or recovered from COVID-19 (not recorded which). The donor label of this sample is uncertain.

The chain couples TRBV7-3 to TRBJ2-7; 9 positions agree with TRBD1. The junction had 7 bases not matched to a gene; V was cut back by 5 bases and J by 2 bases. The CDR3 loop spans 15 amino acids. Germline lookup yields CDR1 SGHTA and CDR2 FQGTGA. DNA for the CDR3: TGTGCCAGCAGCGAAACCGGGACAGGGCCCTACGAGCAGTACTTC. This translates into CASSETGTGPYEQYF.

The chain is built from TRBV29-1 and TRBJ2-5, with D possibly being TRBD2 (6 bases). This CDR3 contains 12 residues. The V end was cut by 4 bases, the J end by 1 base, with 7 bases between. Per germline, CDR1 SQVTM and CDR2 ANQGSEA. The DNA for the CDR3 is TGCAGCGTTGGGGGGGTCCAAGAGACCCAGTACTTC. It yields the protein CSVGGVQETQYF.

The V and J genes are TRBV2 and TRBJ2-7; D perhaps matches TRBD2 (6 bases). Germline CDR1 SNHLY, CDR2 FYNNEI. V was trimmed by 3 bases and J by 0 bases, leaving 9 bases between them. The CDR3 spans 14 residues. CDR3 DNA sequence: TGTGCCAGCAGTGAGGAGGGGAGCTCCTACGAGCAGTACTTC. Translating gives CASSEEGSSYEQYF.

The CDR3 loop reads CASSDGQGDYEQYF. CDR3 DNA: TGTGCCAGCAGTGACGGACAGGGAGACTACGAGCAGTACTTC. The rearrangement uses TRBV6-1 and TRBJ2-7, with TRBD1 matching over 8 bases. V lost 3 bases to trimming and J lost 3 bases; unmatched junction nucleotides: 4. The CDR3 consists of 14 residues. Germline CDR1 and CDR2: MNHNS and SASEGT.

This sequence joins TRBV2 and TRBJ2-7, with TRBD1 identical over 7 bases. The CDR3 loop spans 13 amino acids. With V trimmed by 3 bases and J by 4 bases, 3 bases remained unmatched. From germline, CDR1 is SNHLY and CDR2 FYNNEI. DNA of the CDR3: TGTGCCAGCAGTGACCACAGGGGTTACGAGCAGTACTTC. Amino acids: CASSDHRGYEQYF.

The chain couples TRBV19 to TRBJ1-5, with D perhaps TRBD1 (5 bases). Germline V gene data show CDR1 as LNHDA and CDR2 as SQIVND (reference sequence). This CDR3 comprises 14 residues. V lost 3 bases, J lost 7 bases, and 13 bases lay in between. CDR3 DNA sequence: TGTGCCAGTAGTATCTTCGGGGGAGAACAGCCCCAGCATTTT. Amino acids: CASSIFGGEQPQHF.

This clone appeared a single time. The chain links TRBV29-1 to TRBJ1-1, with D hard to call. The germline V gene encodes CDR1 SQVTM and CDR2 ANQGSEA. The CDR3 consists of 13 residues. The V end lost 4 bases, the J end lost 1 base, and 10 bases lay between the germline ends. This CDR3 reads CSVGVRGNTEAFF. The CDR3 bases are TGCAGCGTTGGGGTCAGAGGGAACACTGAAGCTTTCTTT.

The rearrangement joins TRBV3-1 (or the pseudogene TRBV3-2) to TRBJ1-4; D unresolved. Germline V gene sequence: CDR1 LGHDT, CDR2 YNNKEL (reference sequence). Trimming stripped 4 bases from V and 0 bases from J, with 9 bases between. The CDR3 loop spans 15 amino acids. CDR3 nucleotide sequence: TGTGCCAGCAGCCCCACCGGGGCAACTAATGAAAAACTGTTTTTT. The encoded protein is CASSPTGATNEKLFF.